What follows are 20 T cell receptor beta chains derived from one specimen sequenced in a study of blood T cells in healthy people across ages. Sample-barcoded 5' priming and a J-beta primer mix drove a second PCR of about 7 to 11 cycles. One entry per CDR3 protein results from TCRdb running MiXCR on the 5' RACE reads. In the table there are 700,000 or so distinct CDR3 sequences, around a fifth of which are singletons. Sequenced material: blood. These receptor sequences come from a man between 65 and 80 years old in good health.

To note about this clonotype: Its ends do not fully match the called genes, so a read error is possible. The CDR3 loop reads CASPRPYEEIQYF. In DNA form, the CDR3 reads TGTGCCAGCCCGCGGCCGTACGAAGAGATCCAGTACTTC. This chain uses TRBV27 with TRBJ2-5, with D uncertain. CDR3 length: 13 amino acids. CDR1 is MNHEY, CDR2 SMNVEV, per germline (reference sequence).

Written as DNA, the CDR3 is TGCAGTGCGATCACCGGGACAGGGGTAACCTACGAGCAGTACTTC. Its translation is CSAITGTGVTYEQYF. The chain has TRBV20-1 and TRBJ2-7; 10 nucleotides line up with TRBD1. The CDR3 is 15 amino acids. The V gene's germline CDR1 is DFQATT and CDR2 SNEGSKA (reference sequence). Losses at the gene ends were 6 bases for V and 2 bases for J; bases not matched to a gene: 10.

The CDR3 DNA reads as TGTGCCAGCAGCAAAGCGCGAGCGGGAGGCCCCTACGAGCAGTACTTC. Its translation is CASSKARAGGPYEQYF. This chain connects TRBV21-1 to TRBJ2-7. TRBV21-1 is tagged as a pseudogene. The length of the CDR3 is 16 residues.

This clonotype is a singleton in its sample. The J gene is TRBJ2-5, the V gene TRBV7-6, with 8 bases that match TRBD2. Germline CDR1 SGHVS, CDR2 FNYEAQ. J gave up 4 bases and V 4 bases, and 20 bases lay outside the gene matches. This CDR3 has 19 residues. The CDR3 loop is CASSSGAGGLSSTLETQYF. The CDR3 DNA reads TGTGCCAGCAGCTCTGGTGCGGGGGGACTTTCGTCTACCTTAGAGACCCAGTACTTC.

This clonotype was found many times. The chain joins TRBV12-3 or TRBV12-4 to TRBJ2-5, with no clear D. There are 13 residues in the CDR3. Trimming stripped 5 bases from V and 5 bases from J, with 12 bases between. The CDR3 region has the DNA TGTGCCAGCAGTCCCCCGGGTCGTGAGACCCAGTACTTC. Translating it yields CASSPPGRETQYF.

This chain uses TRBV7-2 with TRBJ2-5; possible D gene TRBD1, 6 bases. The better agreement between TRBJ2-7 and the DNA end casts doubt on the J call. The CDR3 loop spans 14 amino acids. The V gene's germline CDR1 is SGHTA and CDR2 FQGNSA. The CDR3 loop is CASSPQGPPYEQYF. CDR3 nucleotides: TGTGCCAGCAGCCCCCAGGGGCCCCCCTACGAGCAGTACTTC.

The V call is TRBV18, the J call TRBJ2-5; 12 nucleotides agree with TRBD2. V shed 2 bases and J 7 bases; nucleotides not matched to a gene: 5. CDR1 and CDR2 (germline): KGHSH, LQKENI. The CDR3 sequence is 15 residues long. Here the CDR3 reads CASSPAGLAGRTQYF. DNA for the CDR3: TGTGCCAGCTCACCAGCTGGACTAGCGGGACGGACCCAGTACTTC.

Note on this clonotype: One end of the junction varies from germline; a read error may be responsible. The chain links TRBV27 to TRBJ2-7; 7 bases match TRBD1. This CDR3 has 15 amino acids. The germline gives CDR1 MNHEY, CDR2 SMNVEV (reference sequence). The CDR3 DNA reads as TGTGCCAGCAGTTTATCGAGCAGGGGGAACTACCAGCAGTACTTC. Protein product: CASSLSSRGNYQQYF.

This clonotype was counted ten times or more. In DNA, the CDR3 is TGTGCCAGCAGCCAAGGACTAGCGGGAGTGGGGACCCAGTACTTC. Translated: CASSQGLAGVGTQYF. The rearrangement joins TRBV14 to TRBJ2-5, with TRBD2 identical over 12 bases. V shed 1 base and J 7 bases; nucleotides not matched to a gene: 4. Germline V gene sequence: CDR1 SGHDN, CDR2 FVKESK. The CDR3 loop spans 15 amino acids.

This clonotype showed up many times. The V call is TRBV5-1, the J call TRBJ2-3; D possibly matches TRBD1 or TRBD2 (5 bases each). The CDR3 runs to 14 residues. CDR1 is SGHRS and CDR2 is YFSETQ in the germline V gene. The ends were cut back, 5 bases at V and 3 bases at J, with 13 bases in the middle. CDR3 loop: CASSEGIVTDTQYF. CDR3 nucleotide sequence: TGCGCCAGCAGTGAGGGGATCGTGACAGATACGCAGTATTTT. Combining the CDR3 with reference TRBV5-1 and TRBJ2-3 gives the whole variable domain KAGVTQTPRYLIKTRGQQVTLSCSPISGHRSVSWYQQTPGQGLQFLFEYFSETQRNKGNFPGRFSGRQFSNSRSEMNVSTLELGDSALYLCASSEGIVTDTQYFGPGTRLTVL.

The chain's CDR3 is CASSPPPGVAKNIQYF. CDR3 DNA: TGTGCCAGCAGCCCCCCCCCGGGGGTCGCCAAAAACATTCAGTACTTC. J is TRBJ2-4 and V is TRBV7-9, with D possibly being TRBD2 (6 bases). This CDR3 region has 16 residues. V was pared by 5 bases and J by 1 base, with 15 bases between. Per germline, CDR1 SEHNR and CDR2 FQNEAQ (reference sequence).

J is TRBJ2-5 and V is TRBV7-8; 8 positions match TRBD1. CDR1 and CDR2 from the germline V gene are SGHVS and FQNEAQ. The CDR3 spans 15 residues. Unmatched junction bases numbered 5, after V lost 1 base and J lost 4 bases. CDR3 DNA sequence: TGTGCCAGCAGCTTAGGCCGACAGGGGCGAGAGACCCAGTACTTC. This sequence encodes CASSLGRQGRETQYF.

In this sample, this clonotype turned up a few times. The V gene is TRBV5-1, the J gene TRBJ2-3; 7 bases agree with TRBD2. Germline V gene sequence: CDR1 SGHRS, CDR2 YFSETQ. The CDR3 sequence is 14 residues long. J was trimmed by 7 bases and V by 6 bases; bases with no gene match: 11. The CDR3 region is CASNPGTTPHTQYF. The CDR3 coding sequence is TGCGCCAGCAACCCCGGGACTACTCCACATACGCAGTATTTT.

The V call is TRBV7-6, the J call TRBJ2-3; 9 bases map to TRBD2. Germline loops: CDR1 SGHVS, CDR2 FNYEAQ. The CDR3 is 20 residues long. V gave up 5 bases and J gave up 2 bases; unmatched junction bases: 20. The CDR3 nucleotides read TGTGCCAGCAGCATATACCAAAGGGCTAGCGGGACCCCTGTCACAGATACGCAGTATTTT. This encodes CASSIYQRASGTPVTDTQYF.

This chain uses TRBV6-2 or TRBV6-3 with TRBJ2-1; 13 bases are a match to TRBD2. The CDR3 spans 18 residues. Trimming cost V 2 bases and J 6 bases; bases outside gene matches: 10. Per the germline V gene, CDR1 is MNHEY and CDR2 is SVGEGT. For the CDR3, the DNA is TGTGCCAGCAGTTACCGTGGACTAGCGGGGGCGATTCTCAATGAGCAGTTCTTC. Protein sequence: CASSYRGLAGAILNEQFF.

V gene TRBV5-1 combines with J gene TRBJ2-3, with D possibly being TRBD1 (5 bases). There are 15 residues in the CDR3. Germline CDR1 SGHRS, CDR2 YFSETQ. V was cut by 0 bases and J by 2 bases, with 10 bases left in between. This chain's CDR3 is CASSLGQGYTDTQYF. DNA for the CDR3: TGCGCCAGCAGCTTGGGTCAGGGTTACACAGATACGCAGTATTTT.

This clonotype occurred many times. The rearrangement uses TRBV20-1 and TRBJ2-3; D remains ambiguous. V was shortened by 5 bases and J by 6 bases, with 9 bases between the two germline ends. From germline, CDR1 is DFQATT and CDR2 SNEGSKA (reference sequence). This CDR3 has 11 residues. CDR3 residues: CSAANWDTQYF. For the CDR3, the DNA is TGCAGTGCTGCCAATTGGGATACGCAGTATTTT.

The sample holds a few counts of this clonotype. The CDR3 DNA reads TGTGCCAGCGGAGAGCGGACTATCGGATACACAGATACGCAGTATTTT. It translates to CASGERTIGYTDTQYF. The J gene is TRBJ2-3, the V gene TRBV28; a weak D match, TRBD2 (6 bases). This CDR3 has 16 residues. V lost 8 bases to trimming and J lost 2 bases, with 20 bases between them. Germline values: CDR1 MDHEN, CDR2 SYDVKM.

The V call is TRBV20-1, the J call TRBJ1-5, with D tentatively TRBD1 (5 bases). This CDR3 is 12 amino acids long. CDR1 is DFQATT and CDR2 is SNEGSKA in the germline V gene (reference sequence). V was shortened by 6 bases and J by 5 bases, with 11 bases between the two germline ends. The CDR3 sequence: CSARQSDQPQHF. The CDR3 region has the DNA TGCAGTGCCCGACAGTCGGATCAGCCCCAGCATTTT.

V and J are TRBV5-1 and TRBJ2-3; weak D call: TRBD2 (6 bases). Per the germline V gene, CDR1 is SGHRS and CDR2 is YFSETQ. The CDR3 extends over 15 amino acids. Trimming left V 1 base short and J 4 bases short, with 13 bases between. In DNA, the CDR3 is TGCGCCAGCAGCTTGAGTCGGGGGAGTCCAGATACGCAGTATTTT. This codes for CASSLSRGSPDTQYF.